This is a list of T cell receptor beta chains from one sample in a study of T-cell reconstitution after alpha-beta-depleted transplantation in children. TCRdb independently ran MiXCR on the PCR reads; one entry per CDR3 protein. Here the sample spans approximately 230,000 distinct CDR3 sequences, 20% to 30% being singletons. The source was PBMCs, mostly from graft donor cells, collected 360 days after TCRalphabeta/CD19-depleted stem cell transplant. The receptors derive from a female patient aged 2-15 years who had a stem cell transplant for congenital amegakaryocytic thrombocytopenia, so the T cells may come from the graft donor. Each CDR3 is given with its conserved first and last residue. The order of the fields is J gene, V gene, clone size, D gene, CDR3 protein, CDR3 DNA. A D gene is named only where the DNA matches it firmly. The listing skips clone size in some rows; elsewhere it reads once, few, many or a size class.

>TRBJ2-7|TRBV4-1|few|-
CASSPQTGSGIHEQYF
TGCGCCAGCAGCCCCCAAACGGGTTCAGGGATCCACGAGCAGTACTTC
>TRBJ2-5|TRBV18|few|-
CASSPRGRETQYF
TGTGCCAGCTCACCACGGGGGAGGGAGACCCAGTACTTC
>TRBJ2-3|TRBV4-1|-|TRBD2
CASSQVGGRRDTQYF
TGCGCCAGCAGCCAAGTAGGCGGGAGGAGGGATACGCAGTATTTT
>TRBJ1-5|TRBV12-3/TRBV12-4|-|-
CASSLVGAREQPQHF
TGTGCCAGCAGTTTAGTAGGGGCAAGGGAACAGCCCCAGCATTTT
>TRBJ2-1|TRBV4-1|few|TRBD2
CASSQELAETYYNEQFF
TGCGCCAGCAGCCAAGAACTAGCGGAAACTTATTACAATGAGCAGTTCTTC
>TRBJ2-1|TRBV3-1|few|-
CASSQVRGAGGNEQFF
TGTGCCAGCAGCCAAGTTCGCGGGGCGGGTGGGAATGAGCAGTTCTTC
>TRBJ2-7|TRBV4-2|-|TRBD2
CASSQVGTSGRYEQYF
TGTGCCAGCAGCCAAGTGGGAACTAGCGGGAGATACGAGCAGTACTTC
>TRBJ2-7|TRBV20-1|-|TRBD1
CSARGWTGPYEQYF
TGCAGTGCTAGAGGGTGGACAGGCCCCTACGAGCAGTACTTC
>TRBJ1-1|TRBV5-1|many|-
CASSPQGSEAFF
TGCGCCAGCAGCCCTCAGGGGTCTGAAGCTTTCTTT
>TRBJ1-6|TRBV4-1|-|-
CASSQRGGAYNSPLHF
TGCGCCAGCAGCCAAAGGGGAGGTGCTTATAATTCACCCCTCCACTTT
>TRBJ2-7|TRBV3-1|-|-
CASCQHFGTVRNIYEQYF
TGTGCCAGCTGCCAACACTTCGGGACCGTGAGGAATATCTACGAGCAGTACTTC
>TRBJ2-7|TRBV10-3|few|-
CAISESGVRASETYEQYF
TGTGCCATCAGTGAGTCAGGCGTACGGGCCTCTGAGACCTACGAGCAGTACTTC
>TRBJ2-1|TRBV11-2|-|-
CASTPRGAGNEQFF
TGTGCCAGCACCCCACGGGGGGCGGGTAATGAGCAGTTCTTC
>TRBJ2-1|TRBV12-3/TRBV12-4|many|-
CASSGNDEQFF
TGTGCCAGCAGTGGGAATGATGAGCAGTTCTTC
>TRBJ2-1|TRBV4-1|few|TRBD1
CASSRTSGQGYNEQFF
TGCGCCAGCAGCCGAACTTCGGGACAGGGTTACAATGAGCAGTTCTTC
>TRBJ1-4|TRBV2|-|-
CASSWATNEKLFF
TGTGCCAGCAGCTGGGCAACTAATGAAAAACTGTTTTTT
>TRBJ2-3|TRBV7-9|-|-
CASSLGVEAQYF
TGTGCCAGCAGCTTAGGCGTAGAGGCGCAGTATTTT
>TRBJ2-1|TRBV30|-|TRBD2
CAWSVRLASNEQFF
TGTGCCTGGAGTGTAAGACTAGCCTCCAATGAGCAGTTCTTC
>TRBJ2-3|TRBV4-2|-|TRBD2
CASSPERTSAADTQYF
TGTGCCAGCAGCCCGGAGAGGACTAGCGCTGCAGATACGCAGTATTTT
>TRBJ2-5|TRBV12-3/TRBV12-4|many|-
CASRAGSQETQYF
TGTGCCAGCAGGGCGGGGAGCCAAGAGACCCAGTACTTC
>TRBJ1-2|TRBV27|-|-
CASSMQGVNYGYTF
TGTGCCAGCAGTATGCAGGGAGTTAACTATGGCTACACCTTC
>TRBJ2-5|TRBV6-2/TRBV6-3|few|TRBD2
CASGGTDQETQYF
TGTGCAAGCGGGGGAACGGACCAAGAGACCCAGTACTTC
>TRBJ1-1|TRBV6-1|-|-
CASTHPGGVSAFF
TGTGCCAGCACTCATCCGGGGGGCGTGAGTGCTTTCTTT
>TRBJ2-7|TRBV5-1|few|-
CASSWGTESYEQYF
TGCGCCAGCAGCTGGGGGACGGAGTCCTACGAGCAGTACTTC
>TRBJ1-1|TRBV7-2|few|-
CASSWGALNTEAFF
TGTGCCTCTTCTTGGGGGGCGCTGAACACTGAAGCTTTCTTT
>TRBJ2-7|TRBV7-8|-|-
CASSLGPEAVYEQYF
TGTGCCAGCAGCTTAGGGCCCGAGGCGGTTTACGAGCAGTACTTC
>TRBJ1-1|TRBV4-2|-|-
CASSQSGGVTEAFF
TGTGCCAGCAGCCAGAGTGGCGGGGTCACTGAAGCTTTCTTT
>TRBJ1-4|TRBV7-2|-|-
CASSLVKDTGEKLFF
TGTGCCAGCAGCTTAGTGAAGGACACTGGTGAAAAACTGTTTTTT
>TRBJ1-4|TRBV29-1|few|-
CSVEEGNEKLFF
TGCAGCGTTGAAGAAGGGAATGAAAAACTGTTTTTT
>TRBJ2-1|TRBV5-1|few|-
CASSLAYGSNEQFF
TGCGCCAGCAGCTTGGCTTACGGATCCAATGAGCAGTTCTTC
>TRBJ1-2|TRBV7-8|few|-
CASSLVTPDGIYGYTF
TGTGCCAGCAGCTTAGTTACCCCGGATGGTATCTATGGCTACACCTTC
>TRBJ1-1|TRBV6-2/TRBV6-3|-|TRBD1
CASSYARTGRTEAFF
TGTGCCAGCAGTTACGCCCGGACAGGGAGGACTGAAGCTTTCTTT
>TRBJ2-2|TRBV3-1|-|TRBD2
CASSQGLAYTGELFF
TGTGCCAGCAGCCAAGGACTAGCTTACACCGGGGAGCTGTTTTTT
>TRBJ2-3|TRBV29-1|few|TRBD1
CSVVTGGTDTQYF
TGCAGCGTTGTTACAGGGGGCACAGATACGCAGTATTTT
>TRBJ2-3|TRBV30|few|TRBD2
CAWRKRGSTDTQYF
TGTGCCTGGAGGAAGCGGGGGAGCACAGATACGCAGTATTTT
>TRBJ1-3|TRBV7-9|-|-
CASSLSSLPGNTIYF
TGTGCCAGCAGCTTATCCTCTTTGCCTGGAAACACCATATATTTT
>TRBJ2-7|TRBV19|few|-
CASSRRQRTYEQYF
TGTGCCAGTAGTAGGCGACAGCGAACCTACGAGCAGTACTTC
>TRBJ2-2|TRBV6-4|-|-
CASSARGGNGELFF
TGTGCCAGCAGCGCCCGAGGGGGGAACGGGGAGCTGTTTTTT
>TRBJ1-6|TRBV29-1|-|TRBD1
CSARTGNNSPLHF
TGCAGCGCCCGGACAGGGAATAATTCACCCCTCCACTTT
>TRBJ2-2|TRBV3-1|-|-
CASSPQRWYTGELFF
TGTGCCAGCAGCCCGCAGAGGTGGTACACCGGGGAGCTGTTTTTT
>TRBJ2-1|TRBV28|many|TRBD2
CASRLGLAGVNEQFF
TGTGCCAGCAGACTCGGACTAGCGGGAGTAAATGAGCAGTTCTTC
>TRBJ2-1|TRBV2|-|-
CASRRVLSYNEQFF
TGTGCCAGCAGGCGCGTGCTCTCCTACAATGAGCAGTTCTTC
>TRBJ1-3|TRBV2|many|-
CASRDSGNTIYF
TGTGCCAGCAGGGACTCTGGAAACACCATATATTTT
>TRBJ1-5|TRBV15|-|-
CATSRGRQSSNQPQHF
TGTGCCACCAGCAGAGGACGACAGTCCAGCAATCAGCCCCAGCATTTT
>TRBJ1-4|TRBV9|-|-
CASSVDVTAEKLFF
TGTGCCAGCAGCGTAGACGTCACGGCGGAAAAACTGTTTTTT
>TRBJ2-1|TRBV4-2|-|-
CASSQTTRGYNEQFF
TGTGCCAGCAGCCAAACGACTAGAGGCTACAATGAGCAGTTCTTC
>TRBJ2-7|TRBV4-1|-|TRBD1
CASSQLPGQGTYEQYF
TGCGCCAGCAGCCAACTGCCGGGACAGGGGACCTACGAGCAGTACTTC
>TRBJ2-7|TRBV5-6|few|-
CASSLLTVFHYEQYF
TGTGCCAGCAGCTTGTTGACAGTTTTCCACTACGAGCAGTACTTC
>TRBJ2-1|TRBV7-2|few|TRBD2
CASSFGLAYNEQFF
TGTGCCAGCAGCTTCGGACTAGCCTACAATGAGCAGTTCTTC
>TRBJ1-6|TRBV12-3/TRBV12-4|few|TRBD1
CASSRTTGGFSPLHF
TGTGCCAGCAGCCGAACGACAGGGGGCTTTTCACCCCTCCACTTT
>TRBJ2-7|TRBV2|once|-
CASSYYPGPLYEQYF
TGTGCCAGCAGCTACTACCCGGGACCGCTCTACGAGCAGTACTTC
>TRBJ2-2|TRBV19|few|-
CASSIYSGTLTTGELFF
TGTGCCAGTAGTATTTACTCCGGGACTCTTACTACCGGGGAGCTGTTTTTT
>TRBJ2-5|TRBV28|-|-
CASSLLWVGKTQYF
TGTGCCAGCAGCCTCCTCTGGGTGGGGAAGACCCAGTACTTC
>TRBJ2-1|TRBV10-3|few|-
CAISVQTRGGYNEQFF
TGTGCCATCAGTGTTCAGACTCGCGGAGGCTACAATGAGCAGTTCTTC
>TRBJ1-1|TRBV4-1|many|-
CASSQATRGTVAFF
TGCGCCAGCAGCCAAGCAACCAGGGGAACGGTAGCTTTCTTT
>TRBJ2-3|TRBV10-3|few|TRBD2
CAISELPGLAGWGTDTQYF
TGTGCCATCAGTGAGCTGCCTGGCCTAGCGGGATGGGGCACAGATACGCAGTATTTT
>TRBJ2-3|TRBV20-1|-|-
CSASPAAGPSTDTQYF
TGCAGTGCTAGTCCCGCGGCGGGCCCCAGCACAGATACGCAGTATTTT
>TRBJ2-1|TRBV14|many|-
CASSQDVGYNEQFF
TGTGCCAGCAGCCAGGACGTAGGGTACAATGAGCAGTTCTTC